These 8 T cell receptor beta chains were sequenced from one sample in a study of cytomegalovirus exposure and HLA in healthy donors. 60 Vbeta and 13 Jbeta primers were used in PCR. Sequencing was performed with immunoSEQ multiplex PCR; in TCRdb, only in-frame clones are kept and a portion is missing. The sample holds just over 200,000 clones, about two thirds seen once. Sequenced input: PBMCs. Receptors originate from a man aged 40-49 years in good health and CMV-seropositive.

Remarks on this clone: Other DNA sequences of this sample code for an identical CDR3. The genes are TRBV5-4 and TRBJ1-6, with 8 bases lining up with TRBD1. CDR3 length: 15 amino acids. Per germline, CDR1 SGHNT and CDR2 YYREEE (reference sequence). The V segment lost 4 bases and the J segment 6 bases; nucleotides outside the gene matches: 6. CDR3 DNA: TGTGCCAGCAGCCTCGACAGGGGAAGTAATTCACCCCTCCACTTT. It codes for CASSLDRGSNSPLHF. Variable domain in full (rest from reference TRBV5-4 and TRBJ1-6): ETGVTQSPTHLIKTRGQQVTLRCSSQSGHNTVSWYQQALGQGPQFIFQYYREEENGRGNFPPRFSGLQFPNYSSELNVNALELDDSALYLCASSLDRGSNSPLHFGNGTRLTVT.

This rearrangement joins TRBV29-1 to TRBJ1-2, with D perhaps matching TRBD1 (5 bases). Germline lookup yields CDR1 SQVTM and CDR2 ANQGSEA. Trimming took off 4 bases at V and 8 bases at J, with 17 bases between the two ends. CDR3 length: 13 amino acids. The CDR3 loop is CSVVFQGMFGYTF. The CDR3 nucleotides are TGCAGCGTTGTCTTCCAGGGTATGTTCGGCTACACCTTC.

This clone appeared once. For the CDR3, the DNA is TGTGCCAGCACCCTACCTTCTGGGGCCAACGTCCTGACTTTC. It is translated as CASTLPSGANVLTF. The chain recombines TRBV7-2 with TRBJ2-6; D remains ambiguous. The V end lost 7 bases, the J end lost 1 base, and 8 bases lay between the germline ends. The CDR3 totals 14 residues. Germline lookup yields CDR1 SGHTA and CDR2 FQGNSA.

The rearrangement joins TRBV19 to TRBJ1-1; TRBD1 is a possible D gene (5 bases). V dropped 5 bases and J dropped 4 bases, with 11 bases sitting between them. This CDR3 spans 13 amino acids. Germline V gives CDR1 LNHDA, CDR2 SQIVND (reference sequence). CDR3 nucleotides: TGTGCCAGTAGTGCCCCGGGGGGCACTGAAGCTTTCTTT. It translates to CASSAPGGTEAFF.

This clone occurred once. This rearrangement joins TRBV5-5 to TRBJ1-1; TRBD1 aligns across 7 bases. After removal of 4 bases from V and 5 bases from J, the junction contained 8 bases not matched to a gene. CDR3 length: 14 residues. Germline assignment: CDR1 SGHKS and CDR2 YYEKEE (reference sequence). CDR3: CASSPREGATEAFF. The CDR3 region has the DNA TGTGCCAGCAGCCCCCGGGAGGGGGCGACTGAAGCTTTCTTT. Full variable domain (remainder filled in from reference TRBV5-5 and TRBJ1-1): DAGVTQSPTHLIKTRGQQVTLRCSPISGHKSVSWYQQVLGQGPQFIFQYYEKEERGRGNFPDRFSARQFPNYSSELNVNALLLGDSALYLCASSPREGATEAFFGQGTRLTVV.

This clone was detected a few times. This chain joins TRBV6-5 and TRBJ1-6; 8 positions agree with TRBD1. V lost 5 bases, J lost 7 bases, and 4 bases stayed unmatched. The germline CDR1 and CDR2 sequences are MNHEY and SVGAGI. This CDR3 region has 14 residues. CDR3 sequence: CASSPGGVNSPLHF. CDR3 in DNA: TGTGCCAGCAGTCCAGGGGGCGTAAATTCACCCCTCCACTTT.

This chain links TRBV28 with TRBJ2-7; 7 bases fit TRBD1. The trim removed 2 bases at V and 5 bases at J, leaving 3 bases unmatched. Germline assignment: CDR1 MDHEN and CDR2 SYDVKM. This CDR3 is 13 amino acids long. The CDR3: CASSLRGGNEQYF. CDR3 nucleotides: TGTGCCAGCAGTTTAAGAGGGGGCAACGAGCAGTACTTC.

V and J are TRBV15 and TRBJ1-5; 7 bases fit TRBD1. CDR1 LNHNV and CDR2 YYDKDF come from the germline V gene (reference sequence). Unmatched junction bases numbered 14, after V lost 3 bases and J lost 3 bases. The CDR3 runs to 18 residues. CDR3 nucleotides: TGTGCCACCAGCAGTACAACCACAGCCGGGACAGACAATCAGCCCCAGCATTTT. This gives the protein CATSSTTTAGTDNQPQHF.